Sequencing of this TCR beta chain was carried out in a study of T cell changes during pregnancy in multiple sclerosis. This table comes from immunoSEQ multiplex PCR, and its TCRdb copy is limited to in-frame clones, with some not included. The data contain just under 85,000 clones, roughly 92% of them singletons. V lost 7 bases, J lost 4 bases, and 12 bases stayed unmatched. This CDR3 region has 15 residues. Germline CDR1 SGHRS, CDR2 YFSETQ. The clonotype comes from a female donor with multiple sclerosis, enrolled in a pregnancy study. The source material was peripheral blood, sampled in the first trimester of pregnancy. The V call is TRBV5-1, the J call TRBJ2-3; 7 positions agree with TRBD2. The CDR3 sequence: CASRTSGKSADTQYF. As DNA, the CDR3 is TGCGCCAGCCGAACAAGCGGGAAGTCGGCAGATACGCAGTATTTT.